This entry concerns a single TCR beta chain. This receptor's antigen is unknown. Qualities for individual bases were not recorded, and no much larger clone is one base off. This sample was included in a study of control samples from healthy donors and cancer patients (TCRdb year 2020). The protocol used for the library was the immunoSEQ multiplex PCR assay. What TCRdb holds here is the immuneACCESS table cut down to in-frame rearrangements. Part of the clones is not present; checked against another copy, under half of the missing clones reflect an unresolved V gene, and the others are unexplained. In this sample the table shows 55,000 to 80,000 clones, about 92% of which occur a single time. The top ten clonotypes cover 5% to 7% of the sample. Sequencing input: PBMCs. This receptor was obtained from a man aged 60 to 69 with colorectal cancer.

The DNA sequence is as follows: TGTGCCAGCAGCTTCGGGCAGGGGGATCGTGGCTACACCTTC. Translated, it gives CASSFGQGDRGYTF. This sequence uses TRBV11-3 and TRBJ1-2, and 7 junctional nucleotides match TRBD1. Sequences SGHNT (CDR1) and YENEEA (CDR2) are obtained from the germline V gene. The CDR3 sequence holds 14 residues, the cysteine and phenylalanine included. The retained sequence is limited to the CDR3, 42 bases, with the frame set at the first base. V is trimmed back by 3 bases and J by 7 bases, and the junction contains 8 bases that no gene match accounts for.